This TCR beta chain was captured in a study of blood T cell repertoires in COVID-19. Study-level information: Material from acute and convalescent COVID-19 was sourced from the United States, Italy and Spain. The analysed material was cDNA or gDNA that came from T cells, B-cell-depleted T cells, or PBMCs.

Germline V gene sequence: CDR1 SGHRS, CDR2 YFSETQ. CDR3 length equals 16 residues. Germline trimming cut 4 bases from V and 14 bases from J; bases unmatched to any gene: 15. As handled by the study authors: Reference gene primers were amplified, and this amplification served to estimate nucleated cell counts. Here immunoSEQ multiplex PCR was the method, and the copy in TCRdb shows in-frame clones only, minus some. The V and J calls and the clone size are those of that table, but D and trimming were determined from the DNA. Of fewer than 250,000 clones in the sample, roughly nine tenths are singletons; the top ten hold approximately 1.2%.

This receptor was taken from a man aged 25-45 years with acute or convalescent COVID-19. The sample taken for sequencing was peripheral blood. The chain recombines TRBV5-1 with TRBJ1-6, with TRBD1 identical over 10 bases. The CDR3 reads CASSVNPGQGTPALHF. The CDR3 nucleotides read TGCGCCAGCAGCGTAAACCCGGGACAGGGGACCCCAGCCCTCCACTTT.